The clone carrying this TCR beta chain has a count of ten or more. Its cognate antigen is unknown. The sample originates from a study of Graves' ophthalmopathy and Graves' hyperthyroidism. Findings and limits, study-wide: Discrimination between ophthalmopathy and stable hyperthyroidism by a 13-signature model showed approximately 89% sensitivity and about 80% specificity.

RNA transcripts served as template for amplifying TCR beta CDR3 sequences. HTBI primers primed a first-round RT-PCR, and a second-round multiplex PCR followed. TCRdb processed the multiplex PCR reads anew with MiXCR; each CDR3 protein has one entry. The sample includes 400,000 to 500,000 distinct CDR3 sequences, around 20% of them seen just once. Trimming took off 3 bases at V and 4 bases at J, with 25 bases between the two ends. There are 18 residues in the CDR3. Per the germline V gene, CDR1 is SGHAT and CDR2 is FQNNGV. Recruitment covered hyperthyroidism patients aged 18 to 65 whose new diagnosis was of under 2 months' duration.

The sequence was obtained from a woman between 18 and 30 years old with stable Graves' hyperthyroidism. The chain recombines TRBV11-2 with TRBJ2-7, with D possibly TRBD1 on 8 matching bases. The sequenced sample consisted of peripheral blood. The CDR3 nucleotides read TGTGCCAGCAGCTTCCTAACGAATTTAAACAGGGGGGGTTACGAGCAGTACTTC. It specifies CASSFLTNLNRGGYEQYF.